The rows below give T cell receptor beta chains drawn from one sample of a study of chemoradiotherapy in HPV16-positive cancers. The table came from immunoSEQ multiplex PCR; TCRdb's copy has only in-frame clones and leaves some out. This sample has 3,400 or so clones, with about four fifths found just once. Sequenced material: tumor tissue, taken from a patient who underwent chemoradiotherapy. These receptors were collected from a human donor with HPV-associated anogenital cancer. Both conserved end residues are part of each CDR3. D genes are given only for firm matches. The size field is filled for only some rows; it gives once, few, many or a size class.

D | J | V | size | CDR3 | DNA
- | TRBJ2-3 | TRBV9 | few | CASSVDDLTDTQYF | TGTGCCAGCAGCGTAGACGACCTCACAGATACGCAGTATTTT
TRBD1 | TRBJ2-7 | TRBV18 | - | CASSPRDSTYEQYF | TGTGCCAGCTCACCAAGGGACAGTACCTACGAGCAGTACTTC
- | TRBJ1-4 | TRBV6-1 | - | CASSGRTGTNEKLFF | TGTGCCAGCAGTGGAAGAACGGGAACTAATGAAAAACTGTTTTTT
- | TRBJ1-2 | TRBV4-3 | - | CASSQDPTGNYGHTF | TGCGCCAGCAGCCAGGACCCTACAGGGAACTATGGCCACACCTTC
- | TRBJ1-1 | TRBV6-1 | - | CASSDRGLNTEAFF | TGTGCCAGCAGTGACAGGGGTTTGAACACTGAAGCTTTCTTT
- | TRBJ1-1 | TRBV5-1 | few | CASSHDGNTEAFF | TGCGCCAGCAGCCACGACGGGAACACTGAAGCTTTCTTT
TRBD2 | TRBJ2-1 | TRBV25-1 | - | CASSGSGRVYNEQFF | TGTGCCAGCAGTGGTAGCGGGAGGGTATACAATGAGCAGTTCTTC
- | TRBJ1-2 | TRBV6-5 | - | CASSQDGNYGYTF | TGTGCCAGCAGTCAGGACGGGAACTATGGCTACACCTTC
- | TRBJ1-2 | TRBV6-1 | - | CASSEGETAIYGYTF | TGTGCCAGCAGTGAAGGGGAGACAGCGATCTATGGCTACACCTTC
- | TRBJ1-5 | TRBV28 | - | CASSLGGAYQPQHF | TGTGCCAGCAGCCTAGGGGGAGCGTATCAGCCCCAGCATTTT
- | TRBJ2-3 | TRBV10-3 | few | CAISAPDRSTDTQYF | TGTGCCATCAGCGCCCCGGACAGAAGCACAGATACGCAGTATTTT
- | TRBJ2-7 | TRBV5-4 | - | CASSLVGGGPYEQYF | TGTGCCAGCAGCTTGGTGGGTGGGGGCCCCTACGAGCAGTACTTC
- | TRBJ2-1 | TRBV5-4 | - | CASSLAGSSYNEQFF | TGTGCCAGCAGCTTGGCGGGGAGCTCCTACAATGAGCAGTTCTTC
- | TRBJ2-7 | TRBV27 | - | CASYTSSYEQYF | TGTGCCAGCTACACTAGCAGCTACGAGCAGTACTTC
- | TRBJ1-1 | TRBV5-6 | - | CASSLGGSRGGTEAFF | TGTGCCAGCAGCTTGGGGGGTTCCAGGGGTGGGACTGAAGCTTTCTTT
- | TRBJ2-7 | TRBV2 | few | CASTVADSYEQYF | TGTGCCAGCACGGTAGCGGACTCCTACGAGCAGTACTTC
- | TRBJ2-7 | TRBV27 | - | CASSLQSNTYEQYF | TGTGCCAGCAGTTTACAGTCCAATACCTACGAGCAGTACTTC
TRBD1 | TRBJ2-4 | TRBV27 | - | CASSLQGEGTKNIQYF | TGTGCCAGCAGTTTACAGGGGGAAGGAACCAAAAACATTCAGTACTTC
TRBD2 | TRBJ2-1 | TRBV5-1 | - | CASSLATSGFSYNEQFF | TGCGCCAGCAGCTTGGCGACTAGCGGCTTCTCCTACAATGAGCAGTTCTTC
- | TRBJ1-4 | TRBV2 | - | CASSVDATNEKLFF | TGTGCCAGCAGTGTCGACGCAACTAATGAAAAACTGTTTTTT
- | TRBJ2-7 | TRBV27 | - | CASSFSRGVRSSYEQYF | TGTGCCAGCAGTTTCTCGAGGGGTGTCAGAAGCTCCTACGAGCAGTACTTC
- | TRBJ2-5 | TRBV5-1 | - | CASSLDLVRETQYF | TGCGCCAGCAGCTTGGACTTGGTGAGGGAGACCCAGTACTTC
- | TRBJ2-2 | TRBV27 | - | CASRIDVSNTGELFF | TGTGCCAGCAGAATCGATGTATCAAACACCGGGGAGCTGTTTTTT
TRBD2 | TRBJ2-7 | TRBV19 | - | CASRNGRYEQYF | TGTGCCAGTAGGAACGGGAGGTACGAGCAGTACTTC
TRBD2 | TRBJ2-7 | TRBV14 | - | CASSQVGSGSYEQYF | TGTGCCAGCAGCCAAGTCGGCAGCGGGAGCTACGAGCAGTACTTC
- | TRBJ2-3 | TRBV7-2 | - | CASSLRGRATDTQYF | TGTGCCAGCAGCTTAAGGGGGAGAGCCACAGATACGCAGTATTTT
- | TRBJ1-4 | TRBV5-1 | - | CASSSTGFREKLFF | TGCGCCAGCAGCTCAACAGGGTTTCGCGAAAAACTGTTTTTT
- | TRBJ1-5 | TRBV5-6 | - | CASSGTDSNQPQHF | TGTGCCAGCAGCGGGACGGATAGCAATCAGCCCCAGCATTTT
- | TRBJ1-5 | TRBV28 | - | CASTGINQPQHF | TGTGCCAGCACGGGGATTAATCAGCCCCAGCATTTT
- | TRBJ2-2 | TRBV19 | - | CASSIRIPGAPTGELFF | TGTGCCAGTAGTATACGTATCCCGGGGGCCCCCACCGGGGAGCTGTTTTTT
TRBD2 | TRBJ2-7 | TRBV27 | - | CASSLDATSVNEQYF | TGTGCCAGCAGTTTAGACGCGACTAGCGTCAACGAGCAGTACTTC
- | TRBJ1-1 | TRBV29-1 | - | CSARTVMNTEAFF | TGCAGCGCTAGGACAGTCATGAACACTGAAGCTTTCTTT
- | TRBJ2-7 | TRBV10-3 | - | CAIGTYSYEQYF | TGTGCCATCGGGACGTACTCCTACGAGCAGTACTTC
TRBD1 | TRBJ1-5 | TRBV6-1 | - | CASSGQGVNQPQHF | TGTGCCAGCAGTGGACAGGGGGTCAATCAGCCCCAGCATTTT
- | TRBJ1-5 | TRBV28 | - | CASSLILVRNQPQHF | TGTGCCAGCAGTTTAATCCTGGTTCGCAATCAGCCCCAGCATTTT
- | TRBJ1-2 | TRBV27 | - | CASSRAGIYGYTF | TGTGCCAGCAGTCGCGCCGGGATCTATGGCTACACCTTC
TRBD1 | TRBJ2-7 | TRBV11-2 | - | CASSLEGTGIYEQYF | TGTGCCAGCAGCCTTGAGGGGACAGGGATCTACGAGCAGTACTTC
- | TRBJ1-3 | TRBV4-3 | - | CASSPEGDFSGNTIYF | TGCGCCAGCAGCCCCGAGGGGGACTTCTCTGGAAACACCATATATTTT
TRBD1 | TRBJ2-7 | TRBV28 | - | CASWTELGTDRSYEQYF | TGTGCCAGCTGGACCGAATTAGGGACAGACCGCTCCTACGAGCAGTACTTC
TRBD1 | TRBJ1-4 | TRBV9 | - | CASSVDRGDEKLFF | TGTGCCAGCAGCGTAGACAGGGGGGATGAAAAACTGTTTTTT
- | TRBJ2-1 | TRBV12-2 | - | CASRARSYNEQFF | TGTGCAAGTCGCGCACGGAGCTACAATGAGCAGTTCTTC
- | TRBJ2-7 | TRBV7-6 | few | CASSTGPLLREQYF | TGTGCCAGCAGCACAGGCCCTCTGCTGAGGGAGCAGTACTTC